This TCR beta chain was captured in a study of a mutant IDH1 vaccine in newly diagnosed glioma. For the study at large: With temozolomide cycles, or 4-6 weeks after radiotherapy alone, vaccination was started.

V gave up 0 bases and J gave up 0 bases, with 14 bases separating them. Germline assignment: CDR1 SGHTS and CDR2 YDEGEE. The CDR3 consists of 17 residues. Time point in this sample: week 47, end of study. Doses comprised 300 ug of mutant IDH1 20-mer peptide each, plus topical imiquimod. At weeks 1, 3, 5, 7, 11, 15, 19 and 23, patients received a vaccination, eight in all. Patients carried new grade 3 or 4 IDH1-mutant astrocytomas lacking nuclear ATRX. Sequencing was performed with immunoSEQ multiplex PCR; in TCRdb, only in-frame clones are kept and a portion is missing. The top ten clones hold approximately 3.2% of a sample with 50,000 to 65,000 clones, 75% to 90% of them seen once. Remarks on this clone: Its antigen is as yet unknown.

Sequenced material: PBMCs, taken from a glioma patient whose treatment included an IDH1 peptide vaccine. This chain links TRBV5-8 with TRBJ2-3; D tentatively reads TRBD1 or TRBD2 (5 bases each). The sequence derives from a woman aged 50 to 60 with glioma. The CDR3 protein is CASSLVRGAESTDTQYF. The CDR3, as DNA: TGTGCCAGCAGCTTGGTGCGAGGGGCGGAAAGCACAGATACGCAGTATTTT.